These 12 T cell receptor beta chains came from one sample sequenced in a study of vaccination and CD4 T cells after COVID-19. The Oncomine TCR Beta short-read assay was applied to DNA of cultured CD4+ T cells. Extraction of genomic DNA was performed on cultured CD4+ T cells. TCRdb called the PCR reads again in MiXCR, with one record for every CDR3 protein. The repertoire has over 9,500 distinct CDR3 sequences, 28% of them found once; the top ten carry about a fifth. Regarding treatment: approximately nine-day PBMC culture with coronavirus spike peptide pools or control peptides (ViraFEST assay). CD4+ T-cell collection from the unexposed donor predated the COVID-19 pandemic (2011-2018). Antigens for these TCRs are unknown. The sequenced sample consisted of CD4+ T cells from blood, cultured in vitro. All receptors come from a human donor in good health.

The J gene is TRBJ2-5, the V gene TRBV20-1; 11 positions agree with TRBD2. Unmatched junction bases numbered 7, after V lost 2 bases and J lost 5 bases. The CDR3 length is 15 residues. Germline V gene data show CDR1 as DFQATT and CDR2 as SNEGSKA (reference sequence). CDR3 DNA sequence: TGCAGTGCTAGACCGGGTACTAGCGGGAGTGAGACCCAGTACTTC. It encodes CSARPGTSGSETQYF.

V gene TRBV20-1 combines with J gene TRBJ1-1, with 7 bases that match TRBD1. This CDR3 region has 15 residues. The ends lost 1 base at V and 4 bases at J; junction bases unmatched: 9. Per germline, CDR1 DFQATT and CDR2 SNEGSKA (reference sequence). In nucleotides, the CDR3 is TGCAGTGCTAGAGGGGGGGTGGCAGGGGGCACTGAAGCTTTCTTT. This sequence encodes CSARGGVAGGTEAFF.

This clonotype was recorded only once. The CDR3 here is CASSEPLARTGTEAFF. The CDR3 nucleotides read TGTGCCAGCAGTGAACCCCTCGCCCGGACAGGAACCGAAGCTTTCTTT. The chain recombines TRBV25-1 with TRBJ1-1, with 7 bases that match TRBD1. From germline, CDR1 is MGHDK and CDR2 SYGVNS. The CDR3 runs 16 residues. V lost 2 bases to trimming and J lost 8 bases; unmatched junction nucleotides: 14.

This clonotype was seen a single time. This sequence joins TRBV6-1 and TRBJ2-3; D gene unclear. Germline values: CDR1 MNHNS, CDR2 SASEGT. Trimming took off 6 bases at V and 11 bases at J, with 15 bases between the two ends. The length of the CDR3 is 12 residues. CDR3 DNA: TGTGCCAGCAGCTTACCCGGCACGATGCAGTATTTT. This encodes CASSLPGTMQYF.

The CDR3 DNA sequence: TGTGAGATAGGGGAGGACAGGAGTTCCTACGAGCAGTACTTC. Amino acids: CEIGEDRSSYEQYF. This rearrangement joins TRBV24-1 to TRBJ2-7; perhaps TRBD1 as D (7 bases). Germline CDR1 reads KGHDR; CDR2 reads SFDVKD. CDR3 length equals 14 residues.

In DNA form, the CDR3 reads TGTGCCAGCAGTGAACTAGCGGGAGGGCCGTCCGGGGAGCTGTTTTTT. Residues: CASSELAGGPSGELFF. The rearrangement links TRBV6-1 to TRBJ2-2, with TRBD2 matching over 12 bases. V gave up 2 bases and J gave up 6 bases; unmatched junction bases: 4. This CDR3 spans 16 amino acids. Germline V lookup: CDR1 MNHNS, CDR2 SASEGT.

The rearrangement links TRBV19 to TRBJ2-5, with D possibly being TRBD1 or TRBD2 (5 bases each). Trimming stripped 4 bases from V and 5 bases from J, with 11 bases between. The germline V gene has CDR1 LNHDA and CDR2 SQIVND (reference sequence). The CDR3 runs 13 residues. CDR3 DNA sequence: TGTGCCAGTAGTACGACATGGGGGGAGACCCAGTACTTC. Its protein is CASSTTWGETQYF.

This rearrangement joins TRBV29-1 to TRBJ2-7; D is uncertain. V gave up 6 bases and J gave up 3 bases, with 9 bases separating them. CDR3 size: 11 residues. Germline V gene lookup returns CDR1 SQVTM and CDR2 ANQGSEA. CDR3 residues: CSVAYYYEQYF. DNA of the CDR3: TGCAGCGTAGCGTACTACTACGAGCAGTACTTC.

This clonotype was detected a few times. The chain couples TRBV7-2 to TRBJ2-5, with D maybe TRBD1 (7 bases). Germline values: CDR1 SGHTA, CDR2 FQGNSA. This CDR3 has 16 residues. The V gene lost 5 bases and the J gene lost 1 base, with 17 bases spanning the gap. The CDR3 is CASSQGGAGVQETQYF. CDR3 DNA sequence: TGTGCCAGCAGCCAGGGGGGAGCGGGTGTCCAAGAGACCCAGTACTTC.

This clonotype was observed a handful of times. V usage is TRBV28 and J usage is TRBJ2-5, with a possible D match to TRBD1 (5 bases). The V gene lost 7 bases and the J gene lost 7 bases, with 16 bases spanning the gap. Germline assignment: CDR1 MDHEN and CDR2 SYDVKM. This CDR3 has 13 amino acids. The CDR3 DNA follows: TGTGCCAGCAAAGGGGCAGCGCGAGGGACCCAGTACTTC. Amino acids: CASKGAARGTQYF.

This clonotype showed up just a few times. The gene calls are TRBV7-3 and TRBJ2-2; TRBD1 aligns across 10 bases. This CDR3 spans 15 amino acids. After removal of 5 bases from V and 5 bases from J, the junction contained 5 bases not matched to a gene. CDR1 is SGHTA and CDR2 is FQGTGA in the germline V gene. CDR3 region: CASSRQGASTGELFF. Written as DNA, the CDR3 is TGTGCCAGCAGCCGACAGGGGGCGAGTACCGGGGAGCTGTTTTTT.

The rearrangement links TRBV6-1 to TRBJ2-5; 14 bases agree with TRBD2. The germline CDR1 and CDR2 sequences are MNHNS and SASEGT. V trimming: 8 bases; J trimming: 7 bases; junction bases outside the gene matches: 21. The CDR3 is made up of 19 amino acids. The CDR3 spells CASSFSGTSGSPRGVTQYF. The CDR3 region has the DNA TGTGCCAGCTCTTTTTCCGGGACTAGCGGGAGCCCCCGGGGAGTGACCCAGTACTTC.